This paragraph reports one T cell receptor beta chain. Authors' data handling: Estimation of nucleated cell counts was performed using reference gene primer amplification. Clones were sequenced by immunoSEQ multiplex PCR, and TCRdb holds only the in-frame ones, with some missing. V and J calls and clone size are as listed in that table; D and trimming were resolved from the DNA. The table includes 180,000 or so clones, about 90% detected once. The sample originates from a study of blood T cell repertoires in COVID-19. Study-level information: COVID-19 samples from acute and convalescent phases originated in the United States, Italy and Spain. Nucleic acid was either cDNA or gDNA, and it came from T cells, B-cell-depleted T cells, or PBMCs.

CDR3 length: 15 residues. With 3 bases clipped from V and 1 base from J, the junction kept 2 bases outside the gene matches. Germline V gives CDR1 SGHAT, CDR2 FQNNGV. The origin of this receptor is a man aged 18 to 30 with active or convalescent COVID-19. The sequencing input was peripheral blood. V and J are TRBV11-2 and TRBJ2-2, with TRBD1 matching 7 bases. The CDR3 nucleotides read TGTGCCAGCAGCTTGAGGACAGGGAACACCGGGGAGCTGTTTTTT. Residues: CASSLRTGNTGELFF.